These 18 T cell receptor beta chains came from one sample sequenced in a study of blood T cell repertoires in COVID-19 (dated by TCRdb to the early 2020s). Library prep was done by the immunoSEQ multiplex PCR assay. The table was pulled from immuneACCESS by TCRdb, which kept in-frame rearrangements only. Such tables lose some clones; where checked, under half of the loss comes from unresolved V genes, and the rest has no known cause. The sample profile shows about 94,000 clones; about 86% of them were found once. The leading ten clones occupy roughly 13% of the sample. The material sequenced was peripheral blood. All receptors derive from a woman aged 60-75 years in a cohort sampled during active or convalescent COVID-19.

This chain joins TRBV7-6 and TRBJ1-4; the D gene is possibly TRBD1 (6 bases). There are 15 residues in the CDR3. The V end lost 4 bases, the J end lost 7 bases, and 16 bases lay between the germline ends. The germline CDR1 and CDR2 sequences are SGHVS and FNYEAQ. Here the CDR3 DNA reads TGTGCCAGCAGCTCGGCGGGGGGGGCTCGTGAAAAACTGTTTTTT. It is translated as CASSSAGGAREKLFF.

This clone was counted a single time. The chain recombines TRBV7-2 with TRBJ2-5, with a possible D match to TRBD1 (5 bases). CDR1 and CDR2 (germline): SGHTA, FQGNSA. This CDR3 spans 14 amino acids. The V and J ends lost 5 bases and 2 bases respectively, with 12 bases between them. DNA for the CDR3: TGTGCCAGCAGCCAAACCAGGGAACAAGAGACCCAGTACTTC. Translating gives CASSQTREQETQYF.

The J gene is TRBJ1-6, the V gene TRBV3-1 (or the pseudogene TRBV3-2), with TRBD1 as a possible D gene (6 bases). The CDR3 extends over 17 amino acids. The V gene lost 5 bases and the J gene lost 8 bases, with 22 bases spanning the gap. The germline gives CDR1 LGHDT, CDR2 YNNKEL (reference sequence). This CDR3 reads CASSFLIRTGMDSPLHF. DNA for the CDR3: TGTGCCAGCAGCTTCCTTATACGTACAGGGATGGATTCACCCCTCCACTTT.

The V call is TRBV7-2, the J call TRBJ2-3; 7 bases are a match to TRBD1. The J segment lost 4 bases and the V segment lost 2 bases, leaving 6 bases of the junction unmatched. The germline V gene encodes CDR1 SGHTA and CDR2 FQGNSA. The CDR3 is 15 residues long. For the CDR3, the DNA is TGTGCCAGCAGCTTAAGAGGGGGCCGAGCAGATACGCAGTATTTT. Protein product: CASSLRGGRADTQYF.

The chain joins TRBV19 to TRBJ2-1, with 9 bases lining up with TRBD2. CDR3 size: 14 residues. The trim removed 6 bases at V and 4 bases at J, leaving 4 bases unmatched. Germline CDR1 is LNHDA and CDR2 is SQIVND (reference sequence). The CDR3 bases are TGTGCCAGTAGCGGCGGGGGGGGATACAATGAGCAGTTCTTC. Its protein is CASSGGGGYNEQFF. The whole variable domain, filled in from reference TRBV19 and TRBJ2-1, reads DGGITQSPKYLFRKEGQNVTLSCEQNLNHDAMYWYRQDPGQGLRLIYYSQIVNDFQKGDIAEGYSVSREKKESFPLTVTSAQKNPTAFYLCASSGGGGYNEQFFGPGTRLTVL.

The genes are TRBV3-1 (or the pseudogene TRBV3-2) and TRBJ2-1; TRBD2 aligns across 14 bases. The CDR3 spans 18 residues. V trimming: 4 bases; J trimming: 1 base; junction bases outside the gene matches: 6. Germline CDR1 LGHDT, CDR2 YNNKEL (reference sequence). CDR3 residues: CASSRTSGGPTSYNEQFF. Here the CDR3 DNA reads TGTGCCAGCAGCCGGACTAGCGGGGGGCCAACTTCCTACAATGAGCAGTTCTTC.

V gene TRBV27 combines with J gene TRBJ1-1; tentative D call: TRBD1 (6 bases). The CDR3 totals 14 residues. V was cut by 6 bases and J by 3 bases, with 14 bases left in between. Germline values: CDR1 MNHEY, CDR2 SMNVEV (reference sequence). CDR3 sequence: CASSPGAGDTEAFF. For the CDR3, the DNA is TGTGCCAGCAGCCCGGGGGCGGGGGACACTGAAGCTTTCTTT.

CDR3 DNA: TGTGCCAGCAGTGTACAGGGAGTAGGTGGAAACACCATATATTTT. Protein: CASSVQGVGGNTIYF. The chain joins TRBV28 to TRBJ1-3, with a tentative D call TRBD1 (6 bases). Germline V gene data show CDR1 as MDHEN and CDR2 as SYDVKM. V dropped 5 bases and J dropped 3 bases, with 14 bases sitting between them. The CDR3 runs 15 residues. The whole variable domain, filled in from reference TRBV28 and TRBJ1-3, reads DVKVTQSSRYLVKRTGEKVFLECVQDMDHENMFWYRQDPGLGLRLIYFSYDVKMKEKGDIPEGYSVSREKKERFSLILESASTNQTSMYLCASSVQGVGGNTIYFGEGSWLTVV.

The chain couples TRBV24-1 to TRBJ2-7; 8 bases agree with TRBD1. CDR1 is KGHDR and CDR2 is SFDVKD in the germline V gene. This CDR3 is built from 15 residues. Germline trimming cut 5 bases from V and 2 bases from J; bases unmatched to any gene: 7. Written as DNA, the CDR3 is TGTGCCACCAGTGGACGGACAGGGATAACCTACGAGCAGTACTTC. Protein: CATSGRTGITYEQYF.

V and J are TRBV9 and TRBJ2-5, with D tentatively TRBD2 (6 bases). The V gene lost 4 bases and the J gene lost 5 bases, with 21 bases spanning the gap. Germline-derived CDR1 and CDR2 are SGDLS and YYNGEE. This CDR3 comprises 16 residues. CDR3 sequence reads: CASSPQLGLRAETQYF. CDR3 nucleotides: TGTGCCAGCAGCCCGCAGTTGGGACTCCGTGCGGAGACCCAGTACTTC.

V gene TRBV19 combines with J gene TRBJ2-7, with D possibly TRBD1 on 6 matching bases. Germline V lookup: CDR1 LNHDA, CDR2 SQIVND (reference sequence). The CDR3 has 14 amino acids. V gave up 1 base and J gave up 4 bases, with 11 bases separating them. In nucleotides, the CDR3 is TGTGCCAGTAGTATAGGGGGGCAGAAGTACGAGCAGTACTTC. It yields the protein CASSIGGQKYEQYF.

The rearrangement uses TRBV5-6 and TRBJ2-2; 8 bases are a match to TRBD1. The J segment lost 12 bases and the V segment lost 5 bases, leaving 12 bases of the junction unmatched. Per the germline V gene, CDR1 is SGHDT and CDR2 is YYEEEE. The CDR3 is 14 residues long. The CDR3: CASSRPGGQGQLFF. CDR3 sequence (DNA): TGTGCCAGCAGTCGCCCCGGTGGACAGGGCCAGCTGTTTTTT. The whole variable domain, remainder taken from reference TRBV5-6 and TRBJ2-2, is DAGVTQSPTHLIKTRGQQVTLRCSPKSGHDTVSWYQQALGQGPQFIFQYYEEEERQRGNFPDRFSGHQFPNYSSELNVNALLLGDSALYLCASSRPGGQGQLFFGEGSRLTVL.

The chain links TRBV30 to TRBJ1-2; 8 bases fit TRBD1. Germline CDR1 reads GTSNPN; CDR2 reads SVGIG (reference sequence). The junction had 9 bases not matched to a gene; V was cut back by 7 bases and J by 5 bases. CDR3 length: 13 amino acids. The CDR3 region has the DNA TGTGCCTCCATGACAGGGGTTTGGTATGGCTACACCTTC. Amino acids: CASMTGVWYGYTF. Full variable domain (missing parts from reference TRBV30 and TRBJ1-2): SQTIHQWPATLVQPVGSPLSLECTVEGTSNPNLYWYRQAAGRGLQLLFYSVGIGQISSEVPQNLSASRPQDRQFILSSKKLLLSDSGFYLCASMTGVWYGYTFGSGTRLTVV.

The chain has TRBV18 and TRBJ1-4; 11 nucleotides agree with TRBD1. V shed 6 bases and J 8 bases; nucleotides not matched to a gene: 8. The CDR3 totals 15 residues. The germline gives CDR1 KGHSH, CDR2 LQKENI. This CDR3 is CASSPGGTGGEKLFF. CDR3 DNA sequence: TGTGCCAGCTCCCCCGGTGGGACAGGGGGAGAAAAACTGTTTTTT.

The V and J genes are TRBV7-9 and TRBJ2-5; TRBD1 is a possible D gene (5 bases). Germline V CDR1 and CDR2: SEHNR, FQNEAQ (reference sequence). The CDR3 consists of 13 residues. Trimming removed 1 base at V and 9 bases at J, with 12 bases between. The CDR3 nucleotides are TGTGCCAGCAGCTTAGAGAACCTACAGGCCCAGTACTTC. Its protein product is CASSLENLQAQYF.

J is TRBJ1-1 and V is TRBV10-3, with 9 bases fitting TRBD1. The CDR3 spans 19 residues. The V gene end was trimmed by 5 bases and the J gene end by 2 bases; junction bases not matched to a gene: 18. CDR1 and CDR2 from the germline V gene are ENHRY and SYGVKD. In DNA form, the CDR3 reads TGTGCCATCAGTAAATTTTACCTAACAGGGGGCAAGGTTAACACTGAAGCTTTCTTT. This sequence encodes CAISKFYLTGGKVNTEAFF.

The chain uses TRBV9 and TRBJ2-7; tentatively, D is TRBD1 (6 bases). V lost 3 bases, J lost 5 bases, and 15 bases lay in between. Germline V lookup: CDR1 SGDLS, CDR2 YYNGEE. This CDR3 spans 14 amino acids. The CDR3 coding sequence is TGTGCCAGCAGCGCGAGGACAGAGGGACACGAGCAGTACTTC. As protein: CASSARTEGHEQYF. The entire variable domain, with the rest obtained from reference TRBV9 and TRBJ2-7, is as follows: DSGVTQTPKHLITATGQRVTLRCSPRSGDLSVYWYQQSLDQGLQFLIQYYNGEERAKGNILERFSAQQFPDLHSELNLSSLELGDSALYFCASSARTEGHEQYFGPGTRLTVT.

This chain uses TRBV5-1 with TRBJ2-1; 10 bases are shared with TRBD2. The CDR3 loop spans 18 amino acids. V shed 4 bases and J 5 bases; nucleotides not matched to a gene: 15. Germline V CDR1 and CDR2: SGHRS, YFSETQ. CDR3 sequence reads: CASSMEYGTSDGHNEQFF. CDR3 DNA sequence: TGCGCCAGCAGCATGGAGTATGGGACTAGCGACGGCCACAATGAGCAGTTCTTC.